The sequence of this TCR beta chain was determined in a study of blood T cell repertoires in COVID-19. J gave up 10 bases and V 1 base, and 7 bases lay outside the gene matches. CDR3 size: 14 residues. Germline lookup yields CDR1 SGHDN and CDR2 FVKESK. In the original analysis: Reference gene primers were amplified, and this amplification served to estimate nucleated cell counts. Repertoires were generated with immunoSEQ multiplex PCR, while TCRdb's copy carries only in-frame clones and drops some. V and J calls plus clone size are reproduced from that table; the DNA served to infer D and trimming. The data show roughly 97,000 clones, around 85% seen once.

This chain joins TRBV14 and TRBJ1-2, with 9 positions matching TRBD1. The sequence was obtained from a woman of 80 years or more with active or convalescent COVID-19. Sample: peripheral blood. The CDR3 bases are TGTGCCAGCAGCCAAGTGGGGACAGGGACCCTCTACACCTTC. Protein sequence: CASSQVGTGTLYTF.